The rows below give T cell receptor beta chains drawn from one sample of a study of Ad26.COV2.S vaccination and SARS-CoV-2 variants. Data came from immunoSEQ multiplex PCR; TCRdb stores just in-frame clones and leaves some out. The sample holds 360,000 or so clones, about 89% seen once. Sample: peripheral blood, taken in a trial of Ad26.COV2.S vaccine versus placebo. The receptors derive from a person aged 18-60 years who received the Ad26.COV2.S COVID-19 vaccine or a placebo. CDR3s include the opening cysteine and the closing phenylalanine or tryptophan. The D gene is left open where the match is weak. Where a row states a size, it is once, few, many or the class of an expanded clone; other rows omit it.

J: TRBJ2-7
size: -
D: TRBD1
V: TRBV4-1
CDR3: CASSQDPDRGRWQYF
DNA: TGCGCCAGCAGCCAAGATCCGGACAGGGGGCGTTGGCAGTACTTC

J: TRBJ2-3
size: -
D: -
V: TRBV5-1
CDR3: CASSPARAVSTDTQYF
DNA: TGCGCCAGCAGCCCCGCGCGGGCAGTTAGCACAGATACGCAGTATTTT

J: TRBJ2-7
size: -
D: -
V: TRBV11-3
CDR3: CASSLGVGSYEQYF
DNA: TGTGCCAGCAGCTTAGGGGTCGGCTCCTACGAGCAGTACTTC

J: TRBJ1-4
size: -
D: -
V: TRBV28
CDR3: CATIRVVGENEKLFF
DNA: TGTGCCACGATTCGGGTAGTAGGGGAGAATGAAAAACTGTTTTTT

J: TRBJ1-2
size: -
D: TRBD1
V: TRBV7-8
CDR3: CASSPDREGGYTF
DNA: TGTGCCAGCAGCCCCGACAGGGAGGGTGGCTACACCTTC

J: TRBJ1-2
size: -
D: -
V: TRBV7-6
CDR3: CASSLGGIANYGYTF
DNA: TGTGCCAGCAGCTTAGGCGGTATAGCTAACTATGGCTACACCTTC

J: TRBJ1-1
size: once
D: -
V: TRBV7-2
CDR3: CASSSPRGADTEAFF
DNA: TGTGCCAGCAGCTCCCCCCGGGGGGCGGACACTGAAGCTTTCTTT

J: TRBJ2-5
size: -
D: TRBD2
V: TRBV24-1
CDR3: CATSDIFSGEETQYF
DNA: TGTGCCACCAGTGACATCTTTAGCGGGGAAGAGACCCAGTACTTC

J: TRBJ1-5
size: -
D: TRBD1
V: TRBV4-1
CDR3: CASSQGGTGSAQPQHF
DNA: TGCGCCAGCAGCCAAGGAGGGACAGGGAGCGCTCAGCCCCAGCATTTT

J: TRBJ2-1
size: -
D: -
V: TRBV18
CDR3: CASSPPQGSGAYNEQFF
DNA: TGTGCCAGCTCACCACCTCAGGGGAGCGGGGCCTACAATGAGCAGTTCTTC

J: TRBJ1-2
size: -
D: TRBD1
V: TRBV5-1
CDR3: CASSPGGQAFGYTF
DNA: TGCGCCAGCAGCCCCGGAGGACAGGCCTTTGGCTACACCTTC

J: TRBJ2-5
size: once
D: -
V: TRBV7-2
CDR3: CASSSGAETQYF
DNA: TGTGCCAGCAGCTCGGGGGCAGAGACCCAGTACTTC

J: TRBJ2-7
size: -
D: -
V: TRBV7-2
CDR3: CASSSSPGGLYEQYF
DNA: TGTGCCAGCAGCTCGTCCCCCGGGGGTCTATACGAGCAGTACTTC

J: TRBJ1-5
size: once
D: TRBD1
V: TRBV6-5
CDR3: CASSRTGDREEAQHF
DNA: TGTGCCAGCAGTCGGACAGGAGACCGGGAAGAAGCCCAGCATTTT

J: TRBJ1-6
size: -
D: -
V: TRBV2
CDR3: CASSERDKNSPLHF
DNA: TGTGCCAGCAGCGAACGGGACAAGAATTCACCCCTCCACTTT

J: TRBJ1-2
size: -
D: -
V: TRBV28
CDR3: CASSPDASGYGYTF
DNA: TGTGCCAGCAGTCCTGACGCAAGTGGTTATGGCTACACCTTC

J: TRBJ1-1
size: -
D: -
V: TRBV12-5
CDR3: CASGSEINTEAFF
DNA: TGTGCTAGTGGTTCCGAGATAAACACTGAAGCTTTCTTT

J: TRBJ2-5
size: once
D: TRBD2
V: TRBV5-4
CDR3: CASSLVGGTETQYF
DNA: TGTGCCAGCAGCTTGGTCGGGGGGACTGAGACCCAGTACTTC

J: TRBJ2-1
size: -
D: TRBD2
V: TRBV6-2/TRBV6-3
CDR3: CASSPIGRELKDEQFF
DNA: TGTGCCAGCAGTCCCATCGGGAGGGAGCTTAAGGATGAGCAGTTCTTC

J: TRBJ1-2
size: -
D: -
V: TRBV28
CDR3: CASSLNPGPYGYTF
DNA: TGTGCCAGCAGTTTAAATCCGGGCCCCTATGGCTACACCTTC

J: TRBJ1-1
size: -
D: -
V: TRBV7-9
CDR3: CASSLGQYNTEAFF
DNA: TGTGCCAGCAGCTTAGGACAGTACAACACTGAAGCTTTCTTT

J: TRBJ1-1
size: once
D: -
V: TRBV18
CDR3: CASSPPRENTEAFF
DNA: TGTGCCAGCTCACCACCGAGAGAGAACACTGAAGCTTTCTTT

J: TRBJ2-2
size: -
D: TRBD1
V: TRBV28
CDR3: CASSLLIQGSGGELFF
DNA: TGTGCCAGCAGTTTACTCATACAGGGGTCTGGCGGGGAGCTGTTTTTT

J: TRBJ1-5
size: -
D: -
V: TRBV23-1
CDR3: CASSQSTGYDSNQPQHF
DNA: TGCGCCAGCAGTCAATCGACCGGGTACGACAGCAATCAGCCCCAGCATTTT

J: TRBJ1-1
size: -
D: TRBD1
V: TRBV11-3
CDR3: CASSFGTGNSEAFF
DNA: TGTGCCAGCAGTTTCGGGACAGGGAATTCTGAAGCTTTCTTT

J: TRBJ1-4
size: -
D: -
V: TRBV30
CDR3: CAWSVQGKGKLFF
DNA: TGTGCCTGGAGTGTCCAGGGAAAGGGAAAACTGTTTTTT